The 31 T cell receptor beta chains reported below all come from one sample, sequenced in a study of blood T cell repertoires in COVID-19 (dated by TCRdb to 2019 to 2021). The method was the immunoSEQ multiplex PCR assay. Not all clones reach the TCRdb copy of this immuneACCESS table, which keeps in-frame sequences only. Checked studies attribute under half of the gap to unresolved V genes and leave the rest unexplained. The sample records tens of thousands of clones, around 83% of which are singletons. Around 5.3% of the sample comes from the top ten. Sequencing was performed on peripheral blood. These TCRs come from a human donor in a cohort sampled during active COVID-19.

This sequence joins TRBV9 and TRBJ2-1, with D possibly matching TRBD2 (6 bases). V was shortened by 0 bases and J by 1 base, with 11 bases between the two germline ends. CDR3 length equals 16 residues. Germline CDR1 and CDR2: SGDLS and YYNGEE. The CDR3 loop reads CASSVAGGGSYNEQFF. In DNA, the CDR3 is TGTGCCAGCAGCGTAGCCGGGGGAGGTTCCTACAATGAGCAGTTCTTC.

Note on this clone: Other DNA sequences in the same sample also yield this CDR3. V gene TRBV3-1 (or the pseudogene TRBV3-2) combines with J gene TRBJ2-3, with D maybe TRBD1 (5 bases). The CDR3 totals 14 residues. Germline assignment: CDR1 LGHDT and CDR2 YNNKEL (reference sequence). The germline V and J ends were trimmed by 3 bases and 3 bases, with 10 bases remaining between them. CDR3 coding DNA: TGTGCCAGCAGCCAGGGGCTAGGAACAGATACGCAGTATTTT. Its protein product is CASSQGLGTDTQYF.

The CDR3 sequence: CATSRDHGTPSGGYTF. The CDR3 bases are TGTGCCACCAGCAGAGATCATGGGACACCGTCGGGTGGCTACACCTTC. The chain is built from TRBV15 and TRBJ1-2, with D perhaps matching TRBD1 (6 bases). Trimming pared 0 bases from V and 7 bases from J, leaving 18 bases between. Germline V gene lookup returns CDR1 LNHNV and CDR2 YYDKDF (reference sequence). This CDR3 comprises 16 residues.

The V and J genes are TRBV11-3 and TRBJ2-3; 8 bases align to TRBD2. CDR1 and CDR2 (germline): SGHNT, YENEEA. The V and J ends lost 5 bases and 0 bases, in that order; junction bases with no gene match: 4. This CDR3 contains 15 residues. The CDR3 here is CASSLGLGSTDTQYF. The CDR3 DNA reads TGTGCCAGCAGCCTGGGACTAGGGAGCACAGATACGCAGTATTTT.

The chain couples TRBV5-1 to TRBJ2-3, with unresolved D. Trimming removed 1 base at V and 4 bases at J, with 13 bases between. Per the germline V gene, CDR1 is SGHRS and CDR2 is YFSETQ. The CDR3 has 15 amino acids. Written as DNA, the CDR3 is TGCGCCAGCAGCTTGTCGAGGAGTTATGCAGATACGCAGTATTTT. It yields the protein CASSLSRSYADTQYF.

CDR3 loop: CASSQDIRGAPTEAFF. As DNA, the CDR3 is TGCGCCAGCAGCCAAGATATTCGGGGGGCGCCAACTGAAGCTTTCTTT. The chain recombines TRBV4-1 with TRBJ1-1; tentatively, D is TRBD1 (6 bases). Trimming removed 0 bases at V and 5 bases at J, with 16 bases between. This CDR3 is 16 amino acids long. Looked up from germline, CDR1 is MGHRA and CDR2 is YSYEKL.

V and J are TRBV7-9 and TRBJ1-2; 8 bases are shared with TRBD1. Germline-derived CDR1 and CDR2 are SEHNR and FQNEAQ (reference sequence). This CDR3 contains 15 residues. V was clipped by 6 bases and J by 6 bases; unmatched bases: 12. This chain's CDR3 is CASRRGTGEGHGYTF. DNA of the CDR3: TGTGCCAGCAGAAGAGGGACAGGTGAGGGCCATGGCTACACCTTC.

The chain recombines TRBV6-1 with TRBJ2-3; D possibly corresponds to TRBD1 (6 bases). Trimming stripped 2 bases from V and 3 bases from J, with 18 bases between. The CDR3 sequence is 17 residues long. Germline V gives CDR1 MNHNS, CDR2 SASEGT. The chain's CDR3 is CASSERSGEGVTDTQYF. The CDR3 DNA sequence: TGTGCCAGCAGTGAAAGGAGCGGCGAGGGGGTGACAGATACGCAGTATTTT.

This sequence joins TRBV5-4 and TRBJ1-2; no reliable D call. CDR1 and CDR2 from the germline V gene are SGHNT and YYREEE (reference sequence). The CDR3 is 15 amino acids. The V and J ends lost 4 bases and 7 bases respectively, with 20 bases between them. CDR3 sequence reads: CASSPDLTFPSGYTF. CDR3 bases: TGTGCCAGCAGCCCTGATCTGACTTTCCCTAGTGGCTACACCTTC.

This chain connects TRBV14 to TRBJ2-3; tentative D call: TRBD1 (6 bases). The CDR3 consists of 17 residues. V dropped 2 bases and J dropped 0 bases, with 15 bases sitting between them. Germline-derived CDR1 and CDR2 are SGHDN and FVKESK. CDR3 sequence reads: CASSQFGRDKSTDTQYF. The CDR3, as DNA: TGTGCCAGCAGCCAATTCGGCCGGGACAAAAGCACAGATACGCAGTATTTT. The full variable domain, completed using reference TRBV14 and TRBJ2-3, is EAGVTQFPSHSVIEKGQTVTLRCDPISGHDNLYWYRRVMGKEIKFLLHFVKESKQDESGMPNNRFLAERTGGTYSTLKVQPAELEDSGVYFCASSQFGRDKSTDTQYFGPGTRLTVL.

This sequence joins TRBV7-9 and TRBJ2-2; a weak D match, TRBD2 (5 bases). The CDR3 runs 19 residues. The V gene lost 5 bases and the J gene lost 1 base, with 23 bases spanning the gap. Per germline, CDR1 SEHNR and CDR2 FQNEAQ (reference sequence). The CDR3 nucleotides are TGTGCCAGCAGCCCCTCTAGCTTCGGGTACCTCGAGAACACCGGGGAGCTGTTTTTT. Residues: CASSPSSFGYLENTGELFF.

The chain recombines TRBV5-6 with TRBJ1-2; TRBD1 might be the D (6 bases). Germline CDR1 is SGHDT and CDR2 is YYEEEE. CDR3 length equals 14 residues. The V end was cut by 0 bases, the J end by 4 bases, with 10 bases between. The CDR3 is CASSLAGGSYGYTF. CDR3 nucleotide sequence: TGTGCCAGCAGCTTGGCGGGGGGCAGCTATGGCTACACCTTC.

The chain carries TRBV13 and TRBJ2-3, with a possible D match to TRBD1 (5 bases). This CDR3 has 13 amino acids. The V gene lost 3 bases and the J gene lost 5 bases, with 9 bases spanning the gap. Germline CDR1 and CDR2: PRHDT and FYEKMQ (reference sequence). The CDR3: CASSFFRGDTQYF. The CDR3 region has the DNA TGTGCCAGCAGCTTTTTTAGGGGAGATACGCAGTATTTT.

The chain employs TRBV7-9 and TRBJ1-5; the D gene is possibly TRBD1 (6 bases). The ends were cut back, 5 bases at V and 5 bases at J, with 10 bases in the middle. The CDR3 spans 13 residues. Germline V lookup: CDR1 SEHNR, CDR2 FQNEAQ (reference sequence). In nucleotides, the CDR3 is TGTGCCAGCAGCCCAGGGGAATATCAGCCCCAGCATTTT. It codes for CASSPGEYQPQHF. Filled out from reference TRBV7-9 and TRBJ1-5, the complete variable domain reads DTGVSQNPRHKITKRGQNVTFRCDPISEHNRLYWYRQTLGQGPEFLTYFQNEAQLEKSRLLSDRFSAERPKGSFSTLEIQRTEQGDSAMYLCASSPGEYQPQHFGDGTRLSIL.

The CDR3 protein is CASSAALTVYGYTF. CDR3 DNA: TGTGCCAGTAGTGCCGCACTGACAGTCTATGGCTACACCTTC. The gene calls are TRBV19 and TRBJ1-2; perhaps TRBD1 as D (5 bases). Looked up from germline, CDR1 is LNHDA and CDR2 is SQIVND (reference sequence). The CDR3 length is 14 residues. The V gene lost 5 bases and the J gene lost 4 bases, with 14 bases spanning the gap.

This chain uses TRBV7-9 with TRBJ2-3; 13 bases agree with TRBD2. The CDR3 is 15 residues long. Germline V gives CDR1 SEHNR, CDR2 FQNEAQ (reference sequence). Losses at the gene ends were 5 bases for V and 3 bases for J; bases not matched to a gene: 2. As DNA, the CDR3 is TGTGCCAGCAGCCAACTAGCGGGGGGGACAGATACGCAGTATTTT. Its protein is CASSQLAGGTDTQYF.

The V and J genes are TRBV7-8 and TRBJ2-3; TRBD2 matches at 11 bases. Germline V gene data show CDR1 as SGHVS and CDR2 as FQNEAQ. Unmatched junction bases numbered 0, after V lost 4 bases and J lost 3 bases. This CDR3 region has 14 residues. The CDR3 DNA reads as TGTGCCAGCAGCTCTAGCGGGGGGACAGATACGCAGTATTTT. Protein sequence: CASSSSGGTDTQYF.

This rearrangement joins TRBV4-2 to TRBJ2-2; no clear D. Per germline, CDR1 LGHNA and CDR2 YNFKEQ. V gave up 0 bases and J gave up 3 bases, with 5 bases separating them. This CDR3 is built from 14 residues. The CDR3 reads CASSQESYTGELFF. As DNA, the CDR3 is TGTGCCAGCAGCCAAGAGAGTTACACCGGGGAGCTGTTTTTT.

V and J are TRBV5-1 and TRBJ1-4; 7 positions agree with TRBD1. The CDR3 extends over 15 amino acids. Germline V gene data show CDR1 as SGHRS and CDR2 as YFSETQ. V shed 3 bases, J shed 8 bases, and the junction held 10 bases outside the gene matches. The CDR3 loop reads CASSSRVGQAEKLFF. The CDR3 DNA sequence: TGCGCCAGCAGCTCTAGGGTTGGACAGGCAGAAAAACTGTTTTTT.

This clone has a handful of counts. CDR3 residues: CAEGASSYNSPLHF. In DNA form, the CDR3 reads TGTGCCGAGGGGGCGAGCTCCTATAATTCACCCCTCCACTTT. J is TRBJ1-6 and V is TRBV30; TRBD1 matches at 7 bases. V gave up 8 bases and J gave up 0 bases; unmatched junction bases: 4. The germline V gene encodes CDR1 GTSNPN and CDR2 SVGIG (reference sequence). CDR3 length: 14 residues.

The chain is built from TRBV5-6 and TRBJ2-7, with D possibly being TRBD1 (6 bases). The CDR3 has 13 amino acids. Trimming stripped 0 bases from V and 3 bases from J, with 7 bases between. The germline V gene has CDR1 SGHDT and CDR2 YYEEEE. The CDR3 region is CASSLATGYEQYF. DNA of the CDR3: TGTGCCAGCAGCTTGGCGACAGGCTACGAGCAGTACTTC.

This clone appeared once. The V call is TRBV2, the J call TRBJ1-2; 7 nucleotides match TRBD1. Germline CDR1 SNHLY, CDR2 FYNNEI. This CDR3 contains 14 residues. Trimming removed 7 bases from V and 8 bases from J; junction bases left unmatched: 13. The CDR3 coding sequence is TGTGCCAGCACCACGACAGGGTCCTTCGGCGGCTACACCTTC. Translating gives CASTTTGSFGGYTF. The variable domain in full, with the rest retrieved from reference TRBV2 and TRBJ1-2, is EPEVTQTPSHQVTQMGQEVILRCVPISNHLYFYWYRQILGQKVEFLVSFYNNEISEKSEIFDDQFSVERPDGSNFTLKIRSTKLEDSAMYFCASTTTGSFGGYTFGSGTRLTVV.

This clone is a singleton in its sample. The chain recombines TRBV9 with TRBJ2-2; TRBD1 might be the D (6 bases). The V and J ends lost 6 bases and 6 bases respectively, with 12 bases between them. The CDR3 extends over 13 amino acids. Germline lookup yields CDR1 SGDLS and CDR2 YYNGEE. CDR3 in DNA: TGTGCCAGCACCCGACAGGCCGCCGGGGAGCTGTTTTTT. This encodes CASTRQAAGELFF.

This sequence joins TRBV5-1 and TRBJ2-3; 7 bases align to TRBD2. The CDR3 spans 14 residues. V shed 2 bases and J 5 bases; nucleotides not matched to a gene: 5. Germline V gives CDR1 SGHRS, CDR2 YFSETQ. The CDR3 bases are TGCGCCAGCAGCTTTCCGGCTAGCGGAGATACGCAGTATTTT. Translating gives CASSFPASGDTQYF. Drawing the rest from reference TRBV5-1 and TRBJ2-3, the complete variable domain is KAGVTQTPRYLIKTRGQQVTLSCSPISGHRSVSWYQQTPGQGLQFLFEYFSETQRNKGNFPGRFSGRQFSNSRSEMNVSTLELGDSALYLCASSFPASGDTQYFGPGTRLTVL.

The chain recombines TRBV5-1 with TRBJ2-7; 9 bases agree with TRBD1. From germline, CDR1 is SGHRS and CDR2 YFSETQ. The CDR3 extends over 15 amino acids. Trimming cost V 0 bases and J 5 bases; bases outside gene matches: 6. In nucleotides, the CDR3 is TGCGCCAGCAGCTTGGAGGGACAGGGCACCCACGAGCAGTACTTC. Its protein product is CASSLEGQGTHEQYF.

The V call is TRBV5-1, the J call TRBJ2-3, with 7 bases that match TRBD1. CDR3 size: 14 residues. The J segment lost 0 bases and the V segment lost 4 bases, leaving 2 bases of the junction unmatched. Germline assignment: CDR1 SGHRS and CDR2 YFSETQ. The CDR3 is CASSMGQSTDTQYF. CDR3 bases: TGCGCCAGCAGCATGGGACAGAGCACAGATACGCAGTATTTT.

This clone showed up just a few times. In nucleotides, the CDR3 is TGCGCCAGCAGCAGAGTCACGGGGGGGCCTTACAATGAGCAGTTCTTC. It yields the protein CASSRVTGGPYNEQFF. The chain employs TRBV5-1 and TRBJ2-1; 8 nucleotides align to TRBD2. CDR3 length: 16 amino acids. Germline CDR1 and CDR2: SGHRS and YFSETQ. V lost 4 bases and J lost 4; bases outside the gene matches: 10.

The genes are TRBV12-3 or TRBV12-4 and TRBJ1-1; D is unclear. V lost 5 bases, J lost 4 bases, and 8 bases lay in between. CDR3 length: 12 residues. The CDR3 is CASSPSSTEAFF. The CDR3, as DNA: TGTGCCAGCAGTCCGTCGTCCACTGAAGCTTTCTTT.

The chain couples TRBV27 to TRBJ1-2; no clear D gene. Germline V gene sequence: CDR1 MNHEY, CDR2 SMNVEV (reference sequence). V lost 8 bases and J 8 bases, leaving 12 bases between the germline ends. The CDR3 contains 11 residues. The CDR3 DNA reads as TGTGCCAGCCTAAGCGTCGGGGGCTACACCTTC. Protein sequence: CASLSVGGYTF.

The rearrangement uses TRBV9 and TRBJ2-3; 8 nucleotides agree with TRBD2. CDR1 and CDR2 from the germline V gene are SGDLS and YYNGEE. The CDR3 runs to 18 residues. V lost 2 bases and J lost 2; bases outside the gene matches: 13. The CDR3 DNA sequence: TGTGCCAGCAGCGTTAGGACTAGCCCAGGGAGCGCCACAGATACGCAGTATTTT. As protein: CASSVRTSPGSATDTQYF.

The CDR3 spells CASSLGQLSTDTQYF. DNA of the CDR3: TGTGCCAGCAGTTTAGGACAGCTAAGCACAGATACGCAGTATTTT. The genes are TRBV27 and TRBJ2-3; possibly TRBD1 for D (6 bases). The CDR3 has 15 residues. V was pared by 2 bases and J by 0 bases, with 9 bases between. Germline values: CDR1 MNHEY, CDR2 SMNVEV (reference sequence).